One sample yielded the 17 T cell receptor beta chains listed below, sequenced in a study of T cell repertoires in cytomegalovirus infection (dated by TCRdb to about 2019). The sample was run on an Illumina HiSeq 1500. The public reads were reanalyzed by TCRdb: fastp trimming at Q25, MiXCR alignment, in-frame beta chains only. Under each unique CDR3 protein, matching rows form one entry showing the most common genes and DNA. Within this sample are more than 400,000 distinct CDR3 sequences, with less than 30% of them counted one time only. The ten largest clones represent approximately 13% of the sample. The source material was PBMCs. The origin of the receptors is a human donor in good health (CMV status not recorded). Some clones in this sample may be carry-over from other donors' samples.

Worth noting for this clonotype: The junction differs from germline at one of its ends, possibly a read error. The rearrangement uses TRBV5-3 and TRBJ2-2; 7 bases map to TRBD2. TRBV5-3 is given ORF status, its function remaining uncertain. The CDR3 has 19 residues. This chain's CDR3 is CASSSPGKRDPTLTGELFF. The CDR3 DNA is TGTGCCAGCAGCTCCCCGGGGAAGCGGGACCCCACCCTCACCGGGGAGCTGTTTTTT.

The table lists this clonotype with many counts. The chain has TRBV7-2 and TRBJ2-1; the D is unclear. V was shortened by 2 bases and J by 6 bases, with 11 bases between the two germline ends. The germline V gene encodes CDR1 SGHTA and CDR2 FQGNSA. The CDR3 covers 14 residues. CDR3 loop: CASSLIPGFNEQFF. CDR3 DNA sequence: TGTGCCAGCAGCTTAATTCCGGGTTTCAATGAGCAGTTCTTC.

The V and J genes are TRBV30 and TRBJ2-5; 12 bases match TRBD2. Germline V gene lookup returns CDR1 GTSNPN and CDR2 SVGIG (reference sequence). The CDR3 is 15 amino acids. V trimming: 2 bases; J trimming: 2 bases; junction bases outside the gene matches: 3. The CDR3 loop reads CAWSSGLAGQETQYF. The CDR3 DNA is TGTGCCTGGAGTTCCGGACTAGCGGGACAAGAGACCCAGTACTTC.

This clonotype was recorded many times. The chain joins TRBV7-6 to TRBJ1-1, with D unresolved. V lost 8 bases and J lost 1, with 11 bases in between. Germline V gene lookup returns CDR1 SGHVS and CDR2 FNYEAQ. This CDR3 comprises 13 residues. Here the CDR3 reads CASPRRPNTEAFF. The CDR3 DNA follows: TGTGCCAGCCCCCGACGGCCGAACACTGAAGCTTTCTTT.

This clonotype turned up a few times. The rearrangement links TRBV18 to TRBJ2-7; TRBD2 matches 14 bases. CDR1 and CDR2 (germline): KGHSH, LQKENI. The CDR3 length is 15 residues. The junction had 5 bases not matched to a gene; V was cut back by 3 bases and J by 7 bases. The CDR3 loop is CASSPGTSGSSEQYV. The CDR3 DNA reads as TGTGCCAGCTCACCCGGGACTAGCGGGAGTAGTGAGCAGTACGTC.

The chain uses TRBV6-4 and TRBJ2-1, with 11 bases that match TRBD2. The J segment lost 5 bases and the V segment lost 4 bases, leaving 4 bases of the junction unmatched. CDR1 MRHNA and CDR2 SNTAGT come from the germline V gene. The CDR3 length is 15 residues. This CDR3 reads CASSAISGRDNEQFF. CDR3 coding DNA: TGTGCCAGCAGTGCCATTAGCGGGAGGGACAATGAGCAGTTCTTC.

This clonotype has only a few counts. The rearrangement uses TRBV6-1 and TRBJ1-2, with unresolved D. Germline V gene sequence: CDR1 MNHNS, CDR2 SASEGT. Trimming took off 6 bases at V and 5 bases at J, with 13 bases between the two ends. The CDR3 loop spans 13 amino acids. The DNA of the CDR3 is TGTGCCAGCAGACTGGACGGTCTATATGGCTACACCTTC. Its protein product is CASRLDGLYGYTF.

The sample holds a few counts of this clonotype. The V gene is TRBV7-9, the J gene TRBJ2-5; D is unclear. The length of the CDR3 is 13 residues. Trimming removed 4 bases from V and 5 bases from J, with 11 bases in between. The germline CDR1 and CDR2 sequences are SEHNR and FQNEAQ (reference sequence). The CDR3 DNA is TGTGCCAGCAGCTCTCTGACTTGGGAGACCCAGTACTTC. Translated, it gives CASSSLTWETQYF.

This clonotype was counted ten times or more. The chain is built from TRBV7-2 and TRBJ1-2; 7 positions agree with TRBD1. The CDR3 loop spans 15 amino acids. Germline V gene data show CDR1 as SGHTA and CDR2 as FQGNSA. J lost 6 bases, V lost 4 bases, and 11 bases had no gene match. The CDR3 DNA follows: TGTGCCAGCAGCTCCTACCCGACAGGGTTTGATGGCTACACCTTC. Its protein product is CASSSYPTGFDGYTF.

The chain combines TRBV2 with TRBJ2-1; 14 bases are shared with TRBD2. Looked up from germline, CDR1 is SNHLY and CDR2 is FYNNEI. After removal of 5 bases from V and 7 bases from J, the junction contained 7 bases not matched to a gene. The length of the CDR3 is 16 residues. The CDR3: CASSRAWTSGRNEQFF. The CDR3 nucleotides read TGTGCCAGCAGTAGAGCCTGGACTAGCGGGAGGAATGAGCAGTTCTTC.

There are a few counts of this clonotype. The chain couples TRBV24-1 to TRBJ2-1, with D uncertain. Germline CDR1 KGHDR, CDR2 SFDVKD. This CDR3 spans 12 amino acids. V lost 1 base to trimming and J lost 9 bases, with 6 bases between them. The CDR3: CATSDLGPEQFF. Here the CDR3 DNA reads TGTGCCACCAGTGATTTAGGACCTGAGCAGTTCTTC.

The J gene is TRBJ1-4, the V gene TRBV7-6; possibly TRBD1 for D (5 bases). V shed 1 base and J shed 8 bases, with 11 bases lying between them. The CDR3 spans 14 residues. Germline lookup yields CDR1 SGHVS and CDR2 FNYEAQ. The CDR3 protein is CASSLGTWGEKLFF. Here the CDR3 DNA reads TGTGCCAGCAGCTTAGGAACATGGGGCGAAAAACTGTTTTTT.

The V and J genes are TRBV27 and TRBJ1-6; no reliable D call. This CDR3 is 14 amino acids long. Trimming pared 0 bases from V and 10 bases from J, leaving 10 bases between. Germline CDR1 MNHEY, CDR2 SMNVEV (reference sequence). The chain's CDR3 is CASSLSHSRSPLHF. The CDR3 nucleotides read TGTGCCAGCAGTTTATCGCACAGCCGATCACCCCTCCACTTT.

This clonotype was observed many times. The CDR3 DNA reads TGTGCCAGCAAGGACGGCTATAATTCACCCCTCCACTTT. It yields the protein CASKDGYNSPLHF. This rearrangement joins TRBV7-2 to TRBJ1-6; D is unresolved. The CDR3 contains 13 residues. V was clipped by 7 bases and J by 3 bases, with 7 bases between them. Germline V gives CDR1 SGHTA, CDR2 FQGNSA.

This clonotype was detected only a few times. V is TRBV10-3 and J is TRBJ1-5, with TRBD1 identical over 7 bases. The CDR3 is 14 amino acids. CDR1 and CDR2 (germline): ENHRY, SYGVKD. Germline trimming cut 5 bases from V and 1 base from J; bases unmatched to any gene: 2. CDR3 sequence reads: CAISMDRSNQPQHF. For the CDR3, the DNA is TGTGCCATCAGTATGGACAGGAGCAATCAGCCCCAGCATTTT.

The chain employs TRBV9 and TRBJ2-2; weak D call: TRBD1 (5 bases). Trimming cost V 0 bases and J 12 bases, with 15 bases left between them. The CDR3 loop spans 14 amino acids. The germline V gene has CDR1 SGDLS and CDR2 YYNGEE. CDR3: CASSVEVGQGKLFF. CDR3 nucleotide sequence: TGTGCCAGCAGCGTAGAGGTGGGGCAGGGAAAGCTGTTTTTT.

This clonotype has more than one count but fewer than ten. V and J are TRBV29-1 and TRBJ2-3, with 14 bases fitting TRBD2. The CDR3 spans 16 residues. V lost 7 bases to trimming and J lost 1 base; unmatched junction nucleotides: 7. The germline gives CDR1 SQVTM, CDR2 ANQGSEA. The CDR3 is CSAGTSGSYGTDTQYF. In nucleotides, the CDR3 is TGCAGCGCCGGGACTAGCGGGAGTTACGGCACAGATACGCAGTATTTT.